One sample yielded the 5 T cell receptor beta chains listed below, sequenced in a study of CXCR3-negative and CXCR3-positive naive CD8 T cells. UMI-labeled TRB cDNA libraries were prepared by 5' RACE. TCRdb processed the 5' RACE reads again and assigns one entry to each CDR3 protein, with no DNA. The sample's table shows over 100,000 distinct CDR3 sequences. The sequenced sample consisted of naive CXCR3- CD8+ T cells from blood. This sample's subset: CD45RO-CCR7+CD27+CD95- naive CD8+ T cells lacking CXCR3 (TNR3-). The receptors were sampled from a human donor in good health. Some clones in this sample may be carry-over from other donors' samples.

This chain joins TRBV4-3 and TRBJ1-1; the TCRdb D gene call, TRBD1, has no DNA to confirm it. Germline lookup yields CDR1 LGHNA and CDR2 YSLEER. The length of the CDR3 is 13 residues. The CDR3 region is CASSHRTGGMAFF.

Here the CDR3 reads CASRPRPTLDYGYTF. V and J are TRBV28 and TRBJ1-2. CDR1 is MDHEN and CDR2 is SYDVKM in the germline V gene. The CDR3 contains 15 residues.

The rearrangement uses TRBV9 and TRBJ2-7; absent DNA, TCRdb's TRBD2 call cannot be checked. The CDR3 runs to 16 residues. From germline, CDR1 is SGDLS and CDR2 YYNGEE. CDR3: CASSPSGGPQTYEQYF.

The gene calls are TRBV7-8 and TRBJ2-1; TCRdb returns TRBD2, unconfirmable since there is no DNA. This CDR3 comprises 19 residues. The germline V gene encodes CDR1 SGHVS and CDR2 FQNEAQ. The CDR3 protein is CASSLRRLAGEGTYNEQFF.

The rearrangement joins TRBV29-1 to TRBJ2-1; TCRdb proposes TRBD2, but this gene call is untestable without DNA. CDR1 and CDR2 (germline): SQVTM, ANQGSEA. CDR3 length equals 16 residues. CDR3 amino acids: CSVDRSSAGGGNEQFF.